This T cell receptor beta chain was sequenced during a study of cytomegalovirus exposure and HLA in healthy donors. In the study overall: Later, an analysis reported that the 95 to 150 validation repertoires had used the same platform as the approximately 720 first-cohort repertoires.

About this clone itself: The antigen is undetermined.

Study-wide points: Among TCR sequences, most were rare, though some public TCRs appeared in many donors. Listed as cytomegalovirus-associated were 164 TCR beta chains. In vitro experiments confirmed that three CMV-associated chains were specific for CMV antigens.

Clones were read by immunoSEQ multiplex PCR, and TCRdb kept only the in-frame ones, dropping some. The sample yields hundreds of thousands of clones, 86% seen once. Germline values: CDR1 SGDLS, CDR2 YYNGEE. This CDR3 is 15 amino acids long. Trimming took off 0 bases at V and 2 bases at J, with 9 bases between the two ends. The sample was PBMCs. The chain is built from TRBV9 and TRBJ2-1, with a possible D match to TRBD1 (5 bases). This TCR derives from a woman aged 18-29 years in good health and CMV-seronegative. This chain's CDR3 is CASSVASGTYNEQFF. For the CDR3, the DNA is TGTGCCAGCAGCGTAGCTTCAGGGACCTACAATGAGCAGTTCTTC.